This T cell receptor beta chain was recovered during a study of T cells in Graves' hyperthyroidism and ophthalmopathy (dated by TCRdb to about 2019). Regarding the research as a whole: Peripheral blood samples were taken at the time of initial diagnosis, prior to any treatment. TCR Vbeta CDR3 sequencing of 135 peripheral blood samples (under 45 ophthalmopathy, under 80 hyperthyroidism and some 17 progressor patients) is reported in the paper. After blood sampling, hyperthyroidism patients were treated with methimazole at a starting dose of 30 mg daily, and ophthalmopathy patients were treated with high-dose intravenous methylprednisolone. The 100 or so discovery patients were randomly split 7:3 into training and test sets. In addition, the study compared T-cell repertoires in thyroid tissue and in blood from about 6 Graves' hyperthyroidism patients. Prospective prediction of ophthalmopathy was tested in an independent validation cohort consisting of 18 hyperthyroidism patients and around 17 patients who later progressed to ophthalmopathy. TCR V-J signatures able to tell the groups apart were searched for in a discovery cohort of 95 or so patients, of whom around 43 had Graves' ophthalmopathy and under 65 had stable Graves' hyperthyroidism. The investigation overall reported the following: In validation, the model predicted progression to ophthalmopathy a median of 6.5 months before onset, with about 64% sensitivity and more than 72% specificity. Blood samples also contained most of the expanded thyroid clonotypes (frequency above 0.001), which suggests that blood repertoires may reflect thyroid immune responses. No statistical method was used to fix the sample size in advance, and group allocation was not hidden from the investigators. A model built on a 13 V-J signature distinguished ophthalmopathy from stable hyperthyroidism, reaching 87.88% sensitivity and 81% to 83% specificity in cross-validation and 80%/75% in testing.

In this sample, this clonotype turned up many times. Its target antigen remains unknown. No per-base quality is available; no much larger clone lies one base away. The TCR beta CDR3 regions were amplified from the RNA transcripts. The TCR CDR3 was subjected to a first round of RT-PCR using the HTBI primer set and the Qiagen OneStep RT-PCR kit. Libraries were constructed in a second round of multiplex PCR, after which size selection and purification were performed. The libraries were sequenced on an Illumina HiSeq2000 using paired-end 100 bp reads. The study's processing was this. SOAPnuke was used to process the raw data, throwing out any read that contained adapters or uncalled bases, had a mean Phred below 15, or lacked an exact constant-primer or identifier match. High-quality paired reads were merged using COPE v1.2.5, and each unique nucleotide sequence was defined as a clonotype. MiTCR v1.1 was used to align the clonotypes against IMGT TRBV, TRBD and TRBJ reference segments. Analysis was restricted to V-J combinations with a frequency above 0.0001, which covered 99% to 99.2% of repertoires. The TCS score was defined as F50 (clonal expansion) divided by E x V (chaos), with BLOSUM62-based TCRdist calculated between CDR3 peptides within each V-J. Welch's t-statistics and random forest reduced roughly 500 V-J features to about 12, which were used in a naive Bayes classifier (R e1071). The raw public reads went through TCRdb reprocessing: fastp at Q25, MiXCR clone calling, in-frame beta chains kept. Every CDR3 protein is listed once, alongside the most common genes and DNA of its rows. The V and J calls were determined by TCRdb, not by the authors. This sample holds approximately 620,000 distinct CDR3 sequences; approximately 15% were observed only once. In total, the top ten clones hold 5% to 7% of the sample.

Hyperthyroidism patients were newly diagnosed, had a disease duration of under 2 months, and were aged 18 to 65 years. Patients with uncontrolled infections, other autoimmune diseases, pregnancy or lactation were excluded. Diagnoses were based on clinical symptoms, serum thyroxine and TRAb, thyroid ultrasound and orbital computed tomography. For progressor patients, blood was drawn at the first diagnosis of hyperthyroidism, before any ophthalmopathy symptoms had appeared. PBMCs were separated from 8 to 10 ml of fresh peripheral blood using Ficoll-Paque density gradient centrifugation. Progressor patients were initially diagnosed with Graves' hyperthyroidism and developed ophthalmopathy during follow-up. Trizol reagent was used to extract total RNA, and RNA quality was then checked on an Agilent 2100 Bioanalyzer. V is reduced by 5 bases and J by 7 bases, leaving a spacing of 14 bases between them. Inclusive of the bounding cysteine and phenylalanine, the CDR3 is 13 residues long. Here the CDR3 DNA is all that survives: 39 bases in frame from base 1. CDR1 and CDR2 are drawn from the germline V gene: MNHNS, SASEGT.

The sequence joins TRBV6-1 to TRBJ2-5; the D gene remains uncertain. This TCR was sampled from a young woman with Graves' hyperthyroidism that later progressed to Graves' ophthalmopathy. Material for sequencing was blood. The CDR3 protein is CASSQFLVGTQYF. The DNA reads TGTGCCAGCAGTCAATTTTTGGTAGGGACCCAGTACTTC.